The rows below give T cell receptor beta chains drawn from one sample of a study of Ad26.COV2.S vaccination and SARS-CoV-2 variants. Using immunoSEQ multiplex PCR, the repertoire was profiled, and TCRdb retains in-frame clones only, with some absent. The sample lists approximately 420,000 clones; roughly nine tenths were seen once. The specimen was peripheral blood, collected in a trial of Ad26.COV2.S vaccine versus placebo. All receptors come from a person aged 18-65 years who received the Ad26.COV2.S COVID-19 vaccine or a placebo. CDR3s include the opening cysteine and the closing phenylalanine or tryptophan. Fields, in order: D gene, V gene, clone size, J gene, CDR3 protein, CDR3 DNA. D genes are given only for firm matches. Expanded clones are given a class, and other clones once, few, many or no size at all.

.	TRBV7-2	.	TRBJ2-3	CASSFTGWTVGSTDTQYF	TGTGCCAGCAGCTTCACGGGTTGGACGGTGGGATCCACAGATACGCAGTATTTT
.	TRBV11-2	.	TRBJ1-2	CASSLNGVLDDYTF	TGTGCCAGCAGCTTGAATGGGGTATTAGATGACTACACCTTC
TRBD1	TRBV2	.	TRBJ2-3	CASRGTGLSTQYF	TGTGCCAGCAGGGGGACAGGGCTTTCGACGCAGTATTTT
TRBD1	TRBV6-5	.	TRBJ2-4	CASSRGLAKNIQYF	TGTGCCAGCAGTAGGGGGCTAGCCAAAAACATTCAGTACTTC
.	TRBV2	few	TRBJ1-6	CASNKGRVNSPLHF	TGTGCCAGCAATAAGGGCAGGGTGAATTCACCCCTCCACTTT
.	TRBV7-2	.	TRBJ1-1	CASSLVQQLLNTEAFF	TGTGCCAGCAGCTTAGTACAGCAGCTGCTGAACACTGAAGCTTTCTTT
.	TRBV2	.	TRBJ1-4	CAITGRWDEKLFF	TGTGCCATCACAGGGAGGTGGGATGAAAAACTGTTTTTT
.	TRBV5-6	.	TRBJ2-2	CASTYRKELFF	TGTGCCAGCACCTATCGGAAGGAGCTGTTTTTT
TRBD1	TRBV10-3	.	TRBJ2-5	CAISEYRGETQYF	TGTGCCATCAGTGAGTACAGGGGTGAGACCCAGTACTTC
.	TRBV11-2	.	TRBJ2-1	CASSEGDGGRYNEQFF	TGTGCCAGCAGCGAAGGGGACGGGGGGCGCTACAATGAGCAGTTCTTC
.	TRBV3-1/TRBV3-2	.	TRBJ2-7	CASSQNRVHEQYF	TGTGCCAGCAGCCAGAACAGGGTCCACGAGCAGTACTTC
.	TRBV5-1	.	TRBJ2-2	CASSLGGHTGELFF	TGCGCCAGCAGCTTGGGGGGACACACCGGGGAGCTGTTTTTT
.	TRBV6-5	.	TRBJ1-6	CASSFSRPALDSPLHF	TGTGCCAGCAGTTTTTCTCGGCCCGCACTCGATTCACCCCTCCACTTT
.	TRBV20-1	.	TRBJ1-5	CSASEPFRAQHF	TGCAGTGCTAGTGAACCGTTTCGGGCCCAGCATTTT
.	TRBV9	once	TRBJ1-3	CASSVPGGNTIYF	TGTGCCAGCAGCGTTCCAGGTGGAAACACCATATATTTT
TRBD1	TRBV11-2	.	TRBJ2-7	CASSSPGRQGVDEQYF	TGTGCCAGCAGCTCACCCGGGCGACAGGGGGTCGACGAGCAGTACTTC
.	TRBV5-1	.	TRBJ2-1	CASSYQGSEQFF	TGCGCCAGCAGCTACCAGGGGAGTGAGCAGTTCTTC
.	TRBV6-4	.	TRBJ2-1	CASSDSNVGGSEQFF	TGTGCCAGCAGTGACTCTAATGTGGGGGGCAGTGAGCAGTTCTTC
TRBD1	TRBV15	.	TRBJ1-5	CATSRGQGYQPQHF	TGTGCCACCAGCAGGGGACAGGGGTATCAGCCCCAGCATTTT
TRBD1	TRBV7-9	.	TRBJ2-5	CASSRDRDTPGLETQYF	TGTGCCAGCAGCAGGGACAGGGATACCCCGGGGTTGGAGACCCAGTACTTC
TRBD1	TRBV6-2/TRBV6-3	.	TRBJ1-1	CASSFRQGGRAFF	TGTGCCAGCAGTTTCCGACAGGGGGGAAGAGCTTTCTTT
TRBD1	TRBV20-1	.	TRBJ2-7	CSASKGQGGYEQYF	TGCAGTGCTAGTAAGGGACAGGGTGGTTACGAGCAGTACTTC
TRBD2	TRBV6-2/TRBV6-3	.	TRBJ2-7	CASSRLGSGDTYEQYF	TGTGCCAGCAGTCGCCTGGGTAGCGGGGATACCTACGAGCAGTACTTC
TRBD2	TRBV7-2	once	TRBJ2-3	CASSLRTSGGRTDTQYF	TGTGCCAGCAGCCTAAGGACTAGCGGGGGTCGAACAGATACGCAGTATTTT
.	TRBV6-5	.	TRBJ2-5	CASSTRSYQETQYF	TGTGCCAGCAGTACCAGGTCGTACCAAGAGACCCAGTACTTC
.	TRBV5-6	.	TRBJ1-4	CASSLDGAGEKLFF	TGTGCCAGCAGCTTGGACGGGGCCGGGGAAAAACTGTTTTTT
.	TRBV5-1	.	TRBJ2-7	CASSPTQGSDEQYF	TGCGCCAGCAGTCCGACCCAGGGTAGCGACGAGCAGTACTTC
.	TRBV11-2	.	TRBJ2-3	CASSLLEGPDTQYF	TGTGCCAGCAGCTTATTGGAGGGCCCAGATACGCAGTATTTT
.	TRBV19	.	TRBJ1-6	CASSTNPGANSPLHF	TGTGCCAGTAGTACGAACCCGGGGGCAAATTCACCCCTCCACTTT